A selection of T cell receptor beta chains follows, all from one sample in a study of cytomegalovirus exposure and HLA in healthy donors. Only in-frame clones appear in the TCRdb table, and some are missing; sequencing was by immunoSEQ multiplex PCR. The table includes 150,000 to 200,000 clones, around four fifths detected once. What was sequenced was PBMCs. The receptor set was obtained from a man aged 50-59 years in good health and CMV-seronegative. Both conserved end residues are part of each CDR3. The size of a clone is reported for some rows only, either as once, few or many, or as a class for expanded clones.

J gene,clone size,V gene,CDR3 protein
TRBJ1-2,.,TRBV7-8,CASSVQGSGGYTF
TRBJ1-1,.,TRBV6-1,CASIGALNTEAFF
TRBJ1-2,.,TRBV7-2,CASSPSRGNYGYTF
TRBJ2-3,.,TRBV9,CASSVAPGTADTQYF
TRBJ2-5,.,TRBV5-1,CASSLRQGAKDETQYF
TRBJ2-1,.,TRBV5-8,CASSFVPLAGGSSYNEQFF
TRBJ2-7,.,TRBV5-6,CASSLRGAAYEQYF
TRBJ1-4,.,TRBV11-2,CASSSQTGPNEKLFF
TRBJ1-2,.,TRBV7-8,CASSFGTGNYGYTF
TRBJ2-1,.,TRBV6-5,CASKKDRGSYNEQFF
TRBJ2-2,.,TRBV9,CASSGTGGIGELFF
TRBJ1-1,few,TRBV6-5,CASRTKRDTEAFF
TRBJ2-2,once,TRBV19,CASSPYTGEVTGELFF
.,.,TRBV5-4,CASSSRLALRDYEQYF
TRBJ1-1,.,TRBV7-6,CASSSQGVGTEAFF
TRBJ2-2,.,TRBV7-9,CASSLEVGADPRTGELFF
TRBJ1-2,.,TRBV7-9,CSSSLVGAQEGYTF
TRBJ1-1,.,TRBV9,CASSAHWNTEAFF
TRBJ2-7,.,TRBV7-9,CASSLGAGIDEQYF
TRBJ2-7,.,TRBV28,CASSFPASGGSYEQYF